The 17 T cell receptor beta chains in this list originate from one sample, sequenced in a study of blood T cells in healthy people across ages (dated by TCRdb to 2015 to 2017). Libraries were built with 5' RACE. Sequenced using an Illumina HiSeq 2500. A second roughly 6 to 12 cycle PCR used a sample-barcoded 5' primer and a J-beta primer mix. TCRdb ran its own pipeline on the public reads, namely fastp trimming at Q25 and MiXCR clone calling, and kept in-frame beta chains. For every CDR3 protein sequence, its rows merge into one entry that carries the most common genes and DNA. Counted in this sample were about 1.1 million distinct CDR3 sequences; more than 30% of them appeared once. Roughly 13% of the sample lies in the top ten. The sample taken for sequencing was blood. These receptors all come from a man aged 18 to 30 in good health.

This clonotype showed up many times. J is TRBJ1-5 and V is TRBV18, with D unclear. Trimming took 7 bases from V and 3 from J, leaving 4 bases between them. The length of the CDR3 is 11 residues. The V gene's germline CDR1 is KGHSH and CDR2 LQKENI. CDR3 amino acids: CASFFNQPQHF. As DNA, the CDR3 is TGTGCCAGCTTCTTCAATCAGCCCCAGCATTTT.

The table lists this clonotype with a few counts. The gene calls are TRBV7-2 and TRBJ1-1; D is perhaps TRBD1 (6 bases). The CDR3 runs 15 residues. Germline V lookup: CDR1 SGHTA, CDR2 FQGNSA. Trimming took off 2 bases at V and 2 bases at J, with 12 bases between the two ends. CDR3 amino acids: CASSLYSGGNTEAFF. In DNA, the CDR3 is TGTGCCAGCAGCTTATATTCGGGGGGCAACACTGAAGCTTTCTTT.

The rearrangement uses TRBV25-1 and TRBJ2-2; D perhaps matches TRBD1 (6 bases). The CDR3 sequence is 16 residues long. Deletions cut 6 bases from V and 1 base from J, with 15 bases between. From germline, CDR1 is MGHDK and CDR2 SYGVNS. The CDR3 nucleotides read TGTGCCAGCAGCCCGAACAGGGCATGGAACACCGGGGAGCTGTTTTTT. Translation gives CASSPNRAWNTGELFF.

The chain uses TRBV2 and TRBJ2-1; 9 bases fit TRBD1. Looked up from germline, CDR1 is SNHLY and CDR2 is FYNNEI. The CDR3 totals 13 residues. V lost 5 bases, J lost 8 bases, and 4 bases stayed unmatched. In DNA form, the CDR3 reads TGTGCCAGCAGTTTACGACAGGGGGATGAGCAGTTCTTC. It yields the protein CASSLRQGDEQFF.

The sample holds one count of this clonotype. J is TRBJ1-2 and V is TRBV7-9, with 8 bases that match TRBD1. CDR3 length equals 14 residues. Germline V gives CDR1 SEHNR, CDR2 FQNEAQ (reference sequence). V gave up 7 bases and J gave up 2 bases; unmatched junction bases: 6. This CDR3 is CASNTDRGNYGYTF. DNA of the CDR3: TGTGCCAGCAACACAGACAGGGGAAACTATGGCTACACCTTC. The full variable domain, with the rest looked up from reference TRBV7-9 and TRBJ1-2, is DTGVSQNPRHKITKRGQNVTFRCDPISEHNRLYWYRQTLGQGPEFLTYFQNEAQLEKSRLLSDRFSAERPKGSFSTLEIQRTEQGDSAMYLCASNTDRGNYGYTFGSGTRLTVV.

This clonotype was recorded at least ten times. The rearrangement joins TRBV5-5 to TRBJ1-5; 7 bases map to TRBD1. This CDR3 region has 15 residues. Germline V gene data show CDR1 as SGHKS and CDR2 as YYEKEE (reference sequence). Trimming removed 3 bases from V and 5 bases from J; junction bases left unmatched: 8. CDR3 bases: TGTGCCAGCAGCTACCAGGGGGACAGTTATCAGCCCCAGCATTTT. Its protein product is CASSYQGDSYQPQHF.

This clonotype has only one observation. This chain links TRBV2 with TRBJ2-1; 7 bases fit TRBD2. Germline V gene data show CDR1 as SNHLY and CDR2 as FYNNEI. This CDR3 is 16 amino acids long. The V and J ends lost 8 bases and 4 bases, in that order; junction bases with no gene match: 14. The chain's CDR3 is CASSLSRSGEYNEQFF. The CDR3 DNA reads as TGTGCCAGCTCCCTTTCCCGAAGCGGGGAATACAATGAGCAGTTCTTC.

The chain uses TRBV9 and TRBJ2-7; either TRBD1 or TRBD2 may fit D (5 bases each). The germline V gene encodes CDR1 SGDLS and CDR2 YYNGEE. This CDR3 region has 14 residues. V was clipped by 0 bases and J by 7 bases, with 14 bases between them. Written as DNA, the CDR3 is TGTGCCAGCAGCGTAGGAGGGGAGAGGGATGAGCAGTACTTC. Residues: CASSVGGERDEQYF.

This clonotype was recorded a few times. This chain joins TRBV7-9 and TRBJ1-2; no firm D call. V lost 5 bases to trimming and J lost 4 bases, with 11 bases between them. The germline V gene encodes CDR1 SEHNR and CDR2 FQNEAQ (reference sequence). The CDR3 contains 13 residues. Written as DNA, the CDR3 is TGTGCCAGCAGCCCAGAAAAACCCTATGGCTACACCTTC. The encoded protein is CASSPEKPYGYTF. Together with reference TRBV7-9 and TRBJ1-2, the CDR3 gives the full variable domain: DTGVSQNPRHKITKRGQNVTFRCDPISEHNRLYWYRQTLGQGPEFLTYFQNEAQLEKSRLLSDRFSAERPKGSFSTLEIQRTEQGDSAMYLCASSPEKPYGYTFGSGTRLTVV.

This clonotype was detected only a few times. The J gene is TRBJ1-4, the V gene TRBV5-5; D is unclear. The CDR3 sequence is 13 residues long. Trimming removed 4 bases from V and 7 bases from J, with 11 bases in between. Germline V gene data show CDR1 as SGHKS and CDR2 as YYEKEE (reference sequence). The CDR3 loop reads CASSNDWGEKLFF. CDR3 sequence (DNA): TGTGCCAGCAGCAACGACTGGGGTGAAAAACTGTTTTTT.

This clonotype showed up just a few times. In DNA form, the CDR3 reads TGTGCCAGCAGCCAAGTTACTTTGGGGGGGACAGATACGCAGTATTTT. Protein product: CASSQVTLGGTDTQYF. This chain joins TRBV3-1 and TRBJ2-3; 7 nucleotides align to TRBD2. V shed 1 base and J 3 bases; nucleotides not matched to a gene: 7. CDR3 size: 16 residues. The V gene's germline CDR1 is LGHDT and CDR2 YNNKEL (reference sequence).

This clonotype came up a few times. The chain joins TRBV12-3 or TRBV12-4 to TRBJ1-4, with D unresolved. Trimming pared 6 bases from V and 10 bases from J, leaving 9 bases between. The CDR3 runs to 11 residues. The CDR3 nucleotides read TGTGCCAGCAGGATTCGAGGAAAACTGTTTTTT. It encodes CASRIRGKLFF.

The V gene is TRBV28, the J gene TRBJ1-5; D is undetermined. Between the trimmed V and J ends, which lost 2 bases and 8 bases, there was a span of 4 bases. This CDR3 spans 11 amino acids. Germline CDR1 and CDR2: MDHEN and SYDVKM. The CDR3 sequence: CASSLVEPQHF. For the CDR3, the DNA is TGTGCCAGCAGTTTAGTAGAGCCCCAGCATTTT.

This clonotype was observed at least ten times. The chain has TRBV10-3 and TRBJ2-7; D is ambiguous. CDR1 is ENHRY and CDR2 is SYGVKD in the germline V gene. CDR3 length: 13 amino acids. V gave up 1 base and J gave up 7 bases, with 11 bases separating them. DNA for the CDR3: TGTGCCATCAGTGAGTGGATATACAATGAGCAGTACTTC. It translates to CAISEWIYNEQYF.

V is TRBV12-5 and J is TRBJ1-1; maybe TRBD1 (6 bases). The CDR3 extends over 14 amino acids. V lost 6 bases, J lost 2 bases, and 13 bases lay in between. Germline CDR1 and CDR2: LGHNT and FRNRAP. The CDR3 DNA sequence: TGTGCTAGTGGCCCCCGGACAGCTAACACTGAAGCTTTCTTT. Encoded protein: CASGPRTANTEAFF.

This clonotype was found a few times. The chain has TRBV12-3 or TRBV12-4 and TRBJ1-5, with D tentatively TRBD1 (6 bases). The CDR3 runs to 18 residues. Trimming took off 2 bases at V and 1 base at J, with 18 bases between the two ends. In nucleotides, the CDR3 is TGTGCCAGCAGTTTAATAAGGGGGGGGAGGAAGAGCAATCAGCCCCAGCATTTT. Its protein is CASSLIRGGRKSNQPQHF.

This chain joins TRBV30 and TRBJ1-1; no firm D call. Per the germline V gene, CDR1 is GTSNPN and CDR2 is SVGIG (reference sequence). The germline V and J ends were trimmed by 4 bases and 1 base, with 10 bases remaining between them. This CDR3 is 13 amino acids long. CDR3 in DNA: TGTGCCTGGAAGCCAGGTGAGAACACTGAAGCTTTCTTT. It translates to CAWKPGENTEAFF.